The 5 T cell receptor beta chains below were found in one sample sequenced in a study of blood T cells in healthy people across ages. A sample-barcoded 5' primer and a J-beta primer mix were used in a second PCR of about 7 to 12 cycles. TCRdb reprocessed the 5' RACE reads with MiXCR, giving one entry per CDR3 protein. The sample gives hundreds of thousands of distinct CDR3 sequences, about 30% of which show up once; 15% is in the top ten. Sample: blood. These receptors all come from a woman over 75 in good health.

This clonotype was seen ten or more times. The gene calls are TRBV3-1 and TRBJ1-2; D might be TRBD1 (6 bases). Germline V lookup: CDR1 LGHDT, CDR2 YNNKEL (reference sequence). The CDR3 spans 14 residues. Trimming removed 1 base at V and 4 bases at J, with 10 bases between. The CDR3 DNA reads TGTGCCAGCAGCCAAGGACGGACAGCCTATGGCTACACCTTC. Translation gives CASSQGRTAYGYTF.

This clonotype was counted at least ten times. This chain's CDR3 is CASSLLALYNEQFF. The DNA for the CDR3 is TGTGCCAGCAGCTTACTAGCGCTTTACAATGAGCAGTTCTTC. This sequence joins TRBV7-3 and TRBJ2-1, with D possibly TRBD2 on 6 matching bases. Per the germline V gene, CDR1 is SGHTA and CDR2 is FQGTGA. The CDR3 totals 14 residues. Trimming shortened V by 2 bases and J by 4 bases, and 9 bases separated the two germline ends.

This clonotype was detected many times. The chain joins TRBV20-1 to TRBJ2-7; D unclear. The CDR3 length is 11 residues. Germline loops: CDR1 DFQATT, CDR2 SNEGSKA (reference sequence). The V end lost 5 bases, the J end lost 2 bases, and 7 bases lay between the germline ends. This CDR3 is CSALDTYEQYF. CDR3 coding DNA: TGCAGTGCTTTAGATACCTACGAGCAGTACTTC.

The chain links TRBV7-9 to TRBJ1-1; D is perhaps TRBD1 (5 bases). Germline loops: CDR1 SEHNR, CDR2 FQNEAQ (reference sequence). V was cut by 3 bases and J by 6 bases, with 14 bases left in between. The CDR3 totals 14 residues. Here the CDR3 reads CASSFPGRGAEAFF. CDR3 nucleotides: TGTGCCAGCAGCTTCCCTGGCAGAGGGGCTGAAGCTTTCTTT.

For this clonotype: One base away lies a much larger clone, so this may be a sequencing read error. The rearrangement uses TRBV6-5 and TRBJ2-7; 13 bases agree with TRBD2. J gave up 5 bases and V 10 bases, and 11 bases lay outside the gene matches. Germline V CDR1 and CDR2: MNHEY, SVGAGI. The CDR3 loop spans 15 amino acids. The CDR3 loop is CANRSTSGGAHEQYF. For the CDR3, the DNA is TGTGCCAACAGAAGTACTAGCGGGGGGGCCCACGAGCAGTACTTC.